The present T cell receptor (beta chain) was sequenced within a study of vaccination and CD4 T cells after COVID-19. Study-wide background: SARS-CoV-2 had been detected by nasal swab PCR in convalescent patients; nine were mild, one severe. Subjects got two shots of BNT162b2 or mRNA-1273 vaccine. Whole-study findings and limits: Although the median of SARS-CoV-2-reactive clonotypes rose from about 20 to 38, the change was not significant.

V lost 6 bases and J lost 3, with 16 bases in between. There are 15 residues in the CDR3. In regard to this clonotype: What it binds is not known.

With the Oncomine TCR Beta short-read assay, DNA from cultured CD4+ T cells was sequenced. TCRdb recomputed calls from the PCR reads with MiXCR, one row per CDR3 protein. The sample lists about 20,000 distinct CDR3 sequences; around 63% were seen once. Treatment specified: roughly ten-day PBMC culture with coronavirus spike peptide pools or control peptides (ViraFEST assay). Per-well cultures of 2 million or so PBMCs received 8.5 to 10 IU/ml IL-2 and 10 ug/ml peptide pools. The source of this sequence is a human donor who had recovered from COVID-19. The chain combines TRBV12-3 or TRBV12-4 with TRBJ2-3, with D possibly matching TRBD2 (7 bases). Sequenced material: CD4+ T cells from blood, cultured in vitro. CDR3 residues: CASRGVGGRTDTQYF. Written as DNA, the CDR3 is TGTGCCAGCAGGGGGGTGGGGGGGCGAACAGATACGCAGTATTTT.